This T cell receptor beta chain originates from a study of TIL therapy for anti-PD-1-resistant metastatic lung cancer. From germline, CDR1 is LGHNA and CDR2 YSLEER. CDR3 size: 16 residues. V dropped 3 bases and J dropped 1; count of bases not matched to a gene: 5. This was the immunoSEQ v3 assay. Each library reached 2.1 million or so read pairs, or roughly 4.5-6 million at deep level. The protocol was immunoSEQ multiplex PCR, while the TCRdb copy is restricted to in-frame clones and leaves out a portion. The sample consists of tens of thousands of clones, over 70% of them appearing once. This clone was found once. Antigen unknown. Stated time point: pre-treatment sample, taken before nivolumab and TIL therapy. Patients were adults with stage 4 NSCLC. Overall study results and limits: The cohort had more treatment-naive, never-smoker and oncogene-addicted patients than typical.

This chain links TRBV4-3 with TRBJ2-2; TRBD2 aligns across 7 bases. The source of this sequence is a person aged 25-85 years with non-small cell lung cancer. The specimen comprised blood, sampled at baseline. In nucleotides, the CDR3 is TGCGCCAGCAGCCACCGACTAGCTAGGAACACCGGGGAGCTGTTTTTT. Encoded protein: CASSHRLARNTGELFF.